This TCR beta chain was sequenced during a study of T cells after yellow fever vaccination. Study context: Where fractions had low cell numbers, libraries were prepared from them with the SMART-Seq v4 Ultra Low Input RNA kit.

TCRdb fed the 5' RACE reads into MiXCR, producing one record per CDR3 protein. The sample lists approximately 350,000 distinct CDR3 sequences, approximately 10% occurring once. A few counts support this clonotype. The sequencing here drew on PBMCs, taken on the day of the first yellow fever vaccination. This TCR came from a young man who received the YFV17D yellow fever vaccine.

This CDR3 reads CASSMITVVTGELFF. The CDR3 DNA reads TGTGCCAGCAGCATGATCACAGTGGTCACCGGGGAGCTGTTTTTT. The rearrangement links TRBV13 to TRBJ2-2, with D hard to call. This CDR3 has 15 residues. The germline V gene has CDR1 PRHDT and CDR2 FYEKMQ (reference sequence). Trimming left V 5 bases short and J 4 bases short, with 14 bases between.